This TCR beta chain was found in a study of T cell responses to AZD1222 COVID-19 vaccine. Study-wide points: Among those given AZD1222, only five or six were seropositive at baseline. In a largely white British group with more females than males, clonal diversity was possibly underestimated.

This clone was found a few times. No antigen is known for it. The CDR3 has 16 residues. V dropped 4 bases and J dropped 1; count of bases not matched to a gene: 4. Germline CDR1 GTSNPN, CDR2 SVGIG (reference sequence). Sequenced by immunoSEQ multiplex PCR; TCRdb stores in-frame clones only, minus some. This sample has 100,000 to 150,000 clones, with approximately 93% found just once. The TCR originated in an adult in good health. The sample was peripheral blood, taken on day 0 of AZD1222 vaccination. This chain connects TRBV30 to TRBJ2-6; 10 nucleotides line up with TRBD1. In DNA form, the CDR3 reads TGTGCCTGGACGACAGGGGGCGCTTCTGGGGCCAACGTCCTGACTTTC. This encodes CAWTTGGASGANVLTF.